This is a list of T cell receptor beta chains from one sample in a study of identical twins. TCRdb used MiXCR to reprocess the 5' RACE reads, holding one entry per CDR3 protein. The table records 1,800,000 or so distinct CDR3 sequences, less than 40% of them present only once. Sequencing was done on a sample of cord blood. Receptors were obtained from a newborn girl in good health. Both conserved end residues are part of each CDR3. A D gene is named only where the DNA matches it firmly. Clone size is not always given. Where it is, it says once, few, many or a class for expanded clones.

d_call: NA
v_call: TRBV11-2
clone_size: NA
j_call: TRBJ2-7
cdr3_nt: TGTGCCAGCAGCTTACCTAAACTTAACTCCTACGAGCAGTACTTC
cdr3_aa: CASSLPKLNSYEQYF

d_call: TRBD1
v_call: TRBV2
clone_size: few
j_call: TRBJ1-2
cdr3_nt: TGTGCCAGCAGGGCGGGACAGTCCTATGGCTACACCTTC
cdr3_aa: CASRAGQSYGYTF

d_call: NA
v_call: TRBV12-3/TRBV12-4
clone_size: many
j_call: TRBJ1-5
cdr3_nt: TGTGCCAGCAGTTTACGGCAGCCCCAGCATTTT
cdr3_aa: CASSLRQPQHF

d_call: NA
v_call: TRBV20-1
clone_size: NA
j_call: TRBJ2-7
cdr3_nt: TGCAGTGCTAGGGAGGCGGACTTATACAATGAGCAGTACTTC
cdr3_aa: CSAREADLYNEQYF

d_call: NA
v_call: TRBV7-2
clone_size: NA
j_call: TRBJ2-4
cdr3_nt: TGTGCCAGCAGCTCCCACAAGGGGGGGCCTAGCAAAAACATTCAGTACTTC
cdr3_aa: CASSSHKGGPSKNIQYF

d_call: TRBD1
v_call: TRBV11-1
clone_size: NA
j_call: TRBJ1-1
cdr3_nt: TGTGCCAGCAACAGGGGGCAAACTGAAGCTTTCTTT
cdr3_aa: CASNRGQTEAFF

d_call: TRBD1
v_call: TRBV12-3/TRBV12-4
clone_size: NA
j_call: TRBJ2-1
cdr3_nt: TGTGCCAGCAGTCAGACAGGGTCCGCGGTCTACAATGAGCAGTTCTTC
cdr3_aa: CASSQTGSAVYNEQFF

d_call: NA
v_call: TRBV29-1
clone_size: many
j_call: TRBJ2-7
cdr3_nt: TGCAGCGTTAGCCGGGGGTACACCTACGAGCAGTACTTC
cdr3_aa: CSVSRGYTYEQYF

d_call: NA
v_call: TRBV5-1
clone_size: few
j_call: TRBJ1-2
cdr3_nt: TGCGCCAGCAGCTTCACAGGGCGCAACTATGGCTACACCTTC
cdr3_aa: CASSFTGRNYGYTF

d_call: NA
v_call: TRBV5-1
clone_size: NA
j_call: TRBJ2-3
cdr3_nt: TGCGCCAGCAGCTCCCCACCTGGGGCCCCTTTTAGAGATACGCAGTATTTT
cdr3_aa: CASSSPPGAPFRDTQYF

d_call: NA
v_call: TRBV6-1
clone_size: NA
j_call: TRBJ1-2
cdr3_nt: TGTGCCAGCAGTGGTGGACGGCGAGCTAACTATGGCTACACCTTC
cdr3_aa: CASSGGRRANYGYTF

d_call: TRBD2
v_call: TRBV4-2
clone_size: NA
j_call: TRBJ2-5
cdr3_nt: TGTGCCAGCAGCCATAGACTAGCGGGAGACGGGCAGTACTTC
cdr3_aa: CASSHRLAGDGQYF

d_call: NA
v_call: TRBV5-1
clone_size: many
j_call: TRBJ1-2
cdr3_nt: TGTGCCAGCAGCCCAACCACAGGGAACTATGGCTACACCTTC
cdr3_aa: CASSPTTGNYGYTF